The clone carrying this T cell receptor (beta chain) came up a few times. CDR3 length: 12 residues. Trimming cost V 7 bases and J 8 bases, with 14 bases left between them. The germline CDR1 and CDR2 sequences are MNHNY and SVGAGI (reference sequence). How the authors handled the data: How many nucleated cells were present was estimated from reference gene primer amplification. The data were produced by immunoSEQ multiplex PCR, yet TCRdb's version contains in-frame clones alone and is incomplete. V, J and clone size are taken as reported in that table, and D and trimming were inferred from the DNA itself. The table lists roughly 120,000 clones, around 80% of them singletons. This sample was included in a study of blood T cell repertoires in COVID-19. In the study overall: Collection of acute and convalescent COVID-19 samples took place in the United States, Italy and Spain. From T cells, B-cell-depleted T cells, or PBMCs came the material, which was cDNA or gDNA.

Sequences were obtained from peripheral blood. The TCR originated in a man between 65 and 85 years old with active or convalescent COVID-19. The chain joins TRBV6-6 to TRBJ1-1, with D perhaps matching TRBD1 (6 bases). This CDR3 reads CASKGQVPEAFF. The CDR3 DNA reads TGTGCCAGCAAGGGACAAGTCCCAGAAGCTTTCTTT.